The sequence of this T cell receptor (beta chain) was determined in a study of T cell responses to AZD1222 COVID-19 vaccine. The study, taken as a whole, reports: Seropositive AZD1222 recipients at baseline numbered only 5 or 6.

This CDR3 contains 18 residues. CDR1 is MNHEY and CDR2 is SVGEGT in the germline V gene. V was clipped by 3 bases and J by 0 bases; unmatched bases: 11. Regarding this clone: The target antigen is unknown.

The data were produced by immunoSEQ multiplex PCR, yet TCRdb's version contains in-frame clones alone and is incomplete. This table holds under 200,000 clones, 93% found once. This clonotype was obtained from an adult in good health. This sequence joins TRBV6-2 or TRBV6-3 and TRBJ2-7; 10 positions match TRBD2. The sequencing here drew on peripheral blood, taken on day 0 of AZD1222 vaccination. The CDR3 nucleotides are TGTGCCAGCAGTTATCTTCCAGCGGGGGGGAGGAGCTCCTACGAGCAGTACTTC. Protein sequence: CASSYLPAGGRSSYEQYF.